A single sample is the source of the 26 T cell receptor beta chains below, sequenced in a study of T-cell memory formation after mild COVID-19. TCRdb re-derived calls from the 5' RACE reads in MiXCR, one entry per CDR3 protein. The repertoire holds approximately 45,000 distinct CDR3 sequences, with around 6.6% as singletons. Sample: PBMCs or a T cell subset sorted from them (not recorded which). Every receptor here comes from an adult who had mild COVID-19 (a few samples of this study predate the infection). Cell type and time point are not known.

Only a few counts were recorded for this clonotype. The rearrangement joins TRBV29-1 to TRBJ2-3; D unclear. The CDR3 loop spans 13 amino acids. Trimming removed 2 bases from V and 0 bases from J, with 6 bases in between. Germline V gene data show CDR1 as SQVTM and CDR2 as ANQGSEA. The DNA for the CDR3 is TGCAGCGTTGAAAAAGGCAGCACAGATACGCAGTATTTT. It yields the protein CSVEKGSTDTQYF.

This clonotype was detected many times. The J gene is TRBJ2-1, the V gene TRBV7-6; TRBD2 matches at 15 bases. Looked up from germline, CDR1 is SGHVS and CDR2 is FNYEAQ. Losses at the gene ends were 5 bases for V and 6 bases for J; bases not matched to a gene: 8. The CDR3 consists of 17 residues. The CDR3 loop is CASSLRGTSGGLNEQFF. The CDR3 DNA reads TGTGCCAGCAGCCTACGGGGGACTAGCGGGGGGCTCAATGAGCAGTTCTTC.

By share of the sample, this clonotype is medium-sized (0.01 to 0.1%). J is TRBJ1-5 and V is TRBV29-1; 9 nucleotides match TRBD1. The CDR3 spans 13 residues. J lost 5 bases, V lost 4 bases, and 3 bases had no gene match. Germline V gives CDR1 SQVTM, CDR2 ANQGSEA. CDR3 DNA: TGCAGCGTTGGGTGGACAGGGGATCAGCCCCAGCATTTT. Amino acid sequence: CSVGWTGDQPQHF.

This clonotype was seen repeatedly, ten times or more. The chain recombines TRBV20-1 with TRBJ2-7; TRBD1 matches 7 bases. The CDR3 spans 18 residues. Germline CDR1 and CDR2: DFQATT and SNEGSKA (reference sequence). The V gene end was trimmed by 0 bases and the J gene end by 4 bases; junction bases not matched to a gene: 18. As DNA, the CDR3 is TGCAGTGCTAGAGAGACCAAGAAGGGGGCCGTAACTTGGTACGAGCAGTACTTC. This translates into CSARETKKGAVTWYEQYF.

There are many counts of this clonotype. The V call is TRBV12-3 or TRBV12-4, the J call TRBJ2-1; TRBD2 aligns across 10 bases. Trimming cost V 4 bases and J 2 bases; bases outside gene matches: 23. The CDR3 spans 22 residues. The CDR3 region is CASSSRGSGAGGRRGAYNEQFF. CDR3 DNA: TGTGCCAGCAGTTCCCGAGGCTCAGGAGCGGGGGGGAGGCGTGGTGCCTACAATGAGCAGTTCTTC.

The sample holds many counts of this clonotype. The rearrangement joins TRBV5-5 to TRBJ2-1; TRBD2 matches at 11 bases. CDR3 size: 16 residues. The J segment lost 4 bases and the V segment lost 3 bases, leaving 6 bases of the junction unmatched. Germline V gives CDR1 SGHKS, CDR2 YYEKEE (reference sequence). CDR3 in DNA: TGTGCCAGCAGCTCACTAGCGGGAGAAGCTTACAATGAGCAGTTCTTC. Residues: CASSSLAGEAYNEQFF.

The sample holds many counts of this clonotype. The V gene is TRBV12-3 or TRBV12-4, the J gene TRBJ2-3; 7 bases fit TRBD1. This CDR3 is 15 amino acids long. The junction had 8 bases not matched to a gene; V was cut back by 6 bases and J by 2 bases. CDR3 sequence reads: CASSPDRAFTDTQYF. The CDR3 region has the DNA TGTGCCAGCAGCCCCGACAGGGCTTTCACAGATACGCAGTATTTT.

The chain recombines TRBV11-2 with TRBJ2-1; tentative D call: TRBD2 (5 bases). V lost 5 bases, J lost 6 bases, and 11 bases lay in between. Germline CDR1 reads SGHAT; CDR2 reads FQNNGV. This CDR3 has 13 amino acids. CDR3 amino acids: CASSPRGTNEQFF. CDR3 DNA: TGTGCCAGCAGCCCTCGGGGAACCAATGAGCAGTTCTTC.

This clonotype was observed many times. CDR3 residues: CASSLVRGPTYEQYF. CDR3 nucleotide sequence: TGTGCCAGCAGCTTAGTGAGGGGGCCGACCTACGAGCAGTACTTC. The chain uses TRBV11-2 and TRBJ2-7, with TRBD1 identical over 7 bases. V was clipped by 1 base and J by 2 bases; unmatched bases: 5. Germline values: CDR1 SGHAT, CDR2 FQNNGV. This CDR3 contains 15 residues. The full variable domain, its missing parts supplied by reference TRBV11-2 and TRBJ2-7, is EAGVAQSPRYKIIEKRQSVAFWCNPISGHATLYWYQQILGQGPKLLIQFQNNGVVDDSQLPKDRFSAERLKGVDSTLKIQPAKLEDSAVYLCASSLVRGPTYEQYFGPGTRLTVT.

This clonotype has ten or more counts. The chain employs TRBV2 and TRBJ2-5; D unresolved. The germline CDR1 and CDR2 sequences are SNHLY and FYNNEI. V lost 7 bases and J 2 bases, leaving 5 bases between the germline ends. This CDR3 region has 11 residues. DNA of the CDR3: TGTGCCAGCAAGGTTCAAGAGACCCAGTACTTC. As protein: CASKVQETQYF.

Only a few counts were recorded for this clonotype. The chain couples TRBV5-4 to TRBJ1-1, with 8 bases identical to TRBD1. The ends lost 4 bases at V and 3 bases at J; junction bases unmatched: 11. Germline V CDR1 and CDR2: SGHNT, YYREEE (reference sequence). This CDR3 has 16 amino acids. The CDR3 region is CASSPTGARKDTEAFF. The CDR3 DNA reads as TGTGCCAGCAGCCCGACAGGGGCGCGTAAAGACACTGAAGCTTTCTTT.

This clonotype showed up many times. The chain recombines TRBV7-8 with TRBJ1-2, with 7 bases aligning to TRBD1. With 3 bases clipped from V and 3 bases from J, the junction kept 10 bases outside the gene matches. Per germline, CDR1 SGHVS and CDR2 FQNEAQ. This CDR3 region has 16 residues. CDR3 in amino acids: CASSFAQDRVDYGYTF. The CDR3 region has the DNA TGTGCCAGCAGCTTCGCACAAGACAGGGTGGACTATGGCTACACCTTC.

This clonotype came up many times. The V gene is TRBV5-1, the J gene TRBJ2-3; a weak D match, TRBD2 (7 bases). The V gene lost 0 bases and the J gene lost 1 base, with 12 bases spanning the gap. The germline CDR1 and CDR2 sequences are SGHRS and YFSETQ. The CDR3 runs to 16 residues. The DNA of the CDR3 is TGCGCCAGCAGCTTGGGAGGGGGGGCCGGCACAGATACGCAGTATTTT. Translation gives CASSLGGGAGTDTQYF.

This clonotype occurred many times. The chain has TRBV18 and TRBJ2-5; D is ambiguous. Germline lookup yields CDR1 KGHSH and CDR2 LQKENI. Trimming removed 2 bases at V and 5 bases at J, with 9 bases between. The CDR3 sequence is 13 residues long. CDR3 amino acids: CASSPGIEETQYF. CDR3 bases: TGTGCCAGCTCACCAGGGATTGAGGAGACCCAGTACTTC.

This clonotype was seen repeatedly, ten times or more. The chain combines TRBV5-6 with TRBJ2-5, with 8 bases that match TRBD1. Trimming cost V 2 bases and J 2 bases; bases outside gene matches: 5. The CDR3 contains 15 residues. Looked up from germline, CDR1 is SGHDT and CDR2 is YYEEEE. CDR3 nucleotide sequence: TGTGCCAGCAGCTTATGGACAGGGTTTCAAGAGACCCAGTACTTC. This encodes CASSLWTGFQETQYF.

This clonotype was seen many times. The genes are TRBV10-3 and TRBJ1-1; 10 nucleotides line up with TRBD1. Germline values: CDR1 ENHRY, CDR2 SYGVKD. The CDR3 contains 13 residues. V lost 5 bases and J lost 11; bases outside the gene matches: 8. CDR3 DNA sequence: TGTGCCATCAGTTCAAGACAGGGGGCTGTGGCTTTCTTT. Its translation: CAISSRQGAVAFF.

The chain employs TRBV11-1 and TRBJ2-1; perhaps TRBD2 as D (6 bases). Germline CDR1 reads SGHAT; CDR2 reads FQDESV (reference sequence). Trimming removed 8 bases from V and 9 bases from J, with 20 bases in between. The CDR3 totals 14 residues. This CDR3 reads CASRETSASSEQFF. In DNA form, the CDR3 reads TGTGCCAGCCGGGAGACTAGTGCATCCAGTGAGCAGTTCTTC.

V gene TRBV11-2 combines with J gene TRBJ2-4; D is perhaps TRBD1 (5 bases). The CDR3 extends over 16 amino acids. Trimming removed 5 bases from V and 5 bases from J, with 19 bases in between. Germline loops: CDR1 SGHAT, CDR2 FQNNGV. The CDR3 region is CASSRSPGQAQNIQYF. The DNA of the CDR3 is TGTGCCAGCAGCCGATCTCCAGGGCAGGCTCAAAACATTCAGTACTTC.

The rearrangement uses TRBV7-3 and TRBJ2-3; 10 bases match TRBD2. J gave up 1 base and V 4 bases, and 8 bases lay outside the gene matches. There are 17 residues in the CDR3. Germline V CDR1 and CDR2: SGHTA, FQGTGA. The CDR3 bases are TGTGCCAGCAGCTCCCGTGGGCTAGCGGGAGGCACAGATACGCAGTATTTT. It yields the protein CASSSRGLAGGTDTQYF.

There are many counts of this clonotype. The chain recombines TRBV9 with TRBJ2-7, with a tentative D call TRBD1 (5 bases). CDR1 is SGDLS and CDR2 is YYNGEE in the germline V gene. V lost 3 bases, J lost 2 bases, and 12 bases lay in between. This CDR3 contains 14 residues. Here the CDR3 reads CASSAKTAPYEQYF. CDR3 nucleotides: TGTGCCAGCAGCGCCAAGACAGCCCCCTACGAGCAGTACTTC.

This clonotype was recorded many times. The V call is TRBV18, the J call TRBJ2-7; D remains ambiguous. With 8 bases removed from V and 5 bases from J, the gap between germline ends came to 16 bases. The CDR3 spans 13 residues. Germline CDR1 reads KGHSH; CDR2 reads LQKENI. CDR3 sequence (DNA): TGTGCCAGCCAACTTAACCAACGTGACGAGCAGTACTTC. Protein: CASQLNQRDEQYF.

This clonotype was counted at least ten times. This rearrangement joins TRBV5-1 to TRBJ2-3, with 10 bases that match TRBD2. With 5 bases clipped from V and 5 bases from J, the junction kept 8 bases outside the gene matches. Looked up from germline, CDR1 is SGHRS and CDR2 is YFSETQ. This CDR3 is 15 amino acids long. CDR3 bases: TGCGCCAGCAGATTAGCGGGAGGCGAGATAGATACGCAGTATTTT. Its protein is CASRLAGGEIDTQYF. The whole variable domain, filled in from reference TRBV5-1 and TRBJ2-3, reads KAGVTQTPRYLIKTRGQQVTLSCSPISGHRSVSWYQQTPGQGLQFLFEYFSETQRNKGNFPGRFSGRQFSNSRSEMNVSTLELGDSALYLCASRLAGGEIDTQYFGPGTRLTVL.

The table lists this clonotype with many counts. J is TRBJ2-1 and V is TRBV5-1, with TRBD1 matching over 7 bases. V lost 4 bases to trimming and J lost 2 bases; unmatched junction nucleotides: 6. The CDR3 has 15 amino acids. CDR1 is SGHRS and CDR2 is YFSETQ in the germline V gene. The CDR3 protein is CASSHRGQAYNEQFF. The DNA for the CDR3 is TGCGCCAGCAGCCACCGAGGACAGGCCTACAATGAGCAGTTCTTC.

This clonotype appeared many times. The genes are TRBV11-2 and TRBJ1-6; D possibly corresponds to TRBD1 (5 bases). CDR3 length: 14 residues. CDR1 SGHAT and CDR2 FQNNGV come from the germline V gene. V lost 1 base and J 10 bases, leaving 11 bases between the germline ends. The CDR3 DNA sequence: TGTGCCAGCAGCTTAGGTGGGGGGAAGTCACCCCTCCACTTT. It is translated as CASSLGGGKSPLHF.

This clonotype was found a few times. V and J are TRBV12-3 or TRBV12-4 and TRBJ2-1, with TRBD2 matching over 9 bases. V was clipped by 4 bases and J by 6 bases; unmatched bases: 16. This CDR3 comprises 18 residues. The CDR3 DNA reads as TGTGCCAGCAGTTCACCTTTTCTTAGCGGGAGTGGAGTCAATGAGCAGTTCTTC. It specifies CASSSPFLSGSGVNEQFF.

Many counts were recorded for this clonotype. The rearrangement uses TRBV24-1 and TRBJ2-5, with a weak D call TRBD2 (7 bases). The germline V gene encodes CDR1 KGHDR and CDR2 SFDVKD. V was pared by 4 bases and J by 2 bases, with 16 bases between. There are 16 residues in the CDR3. DNA for the CDR3: TGTGCCACCAGTGAAAGGGGGGGTCGAGGACAAGAGACCCAGTACTTC. Translation: CATSERGGRGQETQYF.